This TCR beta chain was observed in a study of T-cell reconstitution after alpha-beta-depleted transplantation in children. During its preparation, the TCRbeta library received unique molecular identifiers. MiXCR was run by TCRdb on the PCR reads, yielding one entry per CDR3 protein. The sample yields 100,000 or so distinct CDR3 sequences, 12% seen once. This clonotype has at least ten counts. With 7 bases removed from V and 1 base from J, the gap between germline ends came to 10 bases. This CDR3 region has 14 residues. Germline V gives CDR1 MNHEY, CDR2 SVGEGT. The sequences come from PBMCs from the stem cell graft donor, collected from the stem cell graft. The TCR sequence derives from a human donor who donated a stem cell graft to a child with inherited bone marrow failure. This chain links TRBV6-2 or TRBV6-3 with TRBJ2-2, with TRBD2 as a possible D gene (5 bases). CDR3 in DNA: TGTGCCAGCACCGGACTGCTGAACACCGGGGAGCTGTTTTTT. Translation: CASTGLLNTGELFF.